The clone carrying this T cell receptor (beta chain) was seen just once. Its antigen is not known. The CDR3 sequence is 17 residues long. Germline V CDR1 and CDR2: MNHEY, SMNVEV (reference sequence). V gave up 5 bases and J gave up 2 bases, with 19 bases separating them. These data originate in a study of cytomegalovirus exposure and HLA in healthy donors. In the study overall: The Caucasian-associated ancestry cluster contained approximately 81% of the approximately 400 genotyped donors.

All the people who gave samples were healthy bone marrow donors. Study-wide results and limits: It was confirmed in vitro that a few of the CMV-associated chains were specific for CMV antigens.

The PCR ran on 60 Vbeta and 13 Jbeta primers. Profiled with immunoSEQ multiplex PCR; TCRdb holds only in-frame clones, not every one. Here the sample spans about 94,000 clones, roughly 86% being singletons. The chain carries TRBV27 and TRBJ1-5, with a tentative D call TRBD1 (5 bases). Sequencing input: PBMCs. The clonotype originates from a human donor in good health. CDR3: CASSGGGPVSGNQPQHF. DNA for the CDR3: TGTGCCAGCAGTGGGGGGGGACCTGTTAGCGGCAATCAGCCCCAGCATTTT.